Sequencing of this TCR beta chain was carried out in a study of response to subunit inactivated influenza vaccine. A single record per CDR3 protein comes from TCRdb applying MiXCR to the RT-PCR reads. The sample yields about 500,000 distinct CDR3 sequences, about 15% seen once. Study outcomes and limitations: Few new T cells, the authors suggested, are recruited by each seasonal influenza vaccination.

V was cut by 4 bases and J by 0 bases, with 6 bases left in between. There are 14 residues in the CDR3. CDR1 is MRHNA, CDR2 SNTAGT, per germline. This clonotype was seen only a few times. Its matching antigen is unknown. The material sequenced was CD4+ T cells sorted from PBMCs, taken around 25 months after vaccination. This chain links TRBV6-4 with TRBJ2-2, with D unresolved. This TCR derives from a man between 50 and 75 years old who received an inactivated influenza vaccine. The CDR3 nucleotides are TGTGCCAGCAGTGCCCAGACGAACACCGGGGAGCTGTTTTTT. Residues: CASSAQTNTGELFF.